This TCR beta chain was found in a study of lymphopenia after photon versus proton radiotherapy. The CDR3 is made up of 15 amino acids. With V trimmed by 4 bases and J by 6 bases, 8 bases remained unmatched. Germline V gives CDR1 SGHRS, CDR2 YFSETQ. Some clones are missing from TCRdb's copy, which holds only in-frame ones; the method was immunoSEQ multiplex PCR. This table has tens of thousands of clones, about nine tenths appearing once. V usage is TRBV5-1 and J usage is TRBJ2-3; 10 bases are a match to TRBD2. The input for sequencing was peripheral blood, taken from a patient treated with photon-based radiotherapy. This receptor was identified in a woman aged 70-85 years with pancreatic cancer. The CDR3 region is CASSPGLAVGDTQYF. CDR3 bases: TGCGCCAGCAGCCCCGGACTAGCGGTCGGTGATACGCAGTATTTT.